These 32 T cell receptor beta chains originate from one sample sequenced in a study of T-cell memory formation after mild COVID-19. TCRdb independently ran MiXCR on the 5' RACE reads; one entry per CDR3 protein. This sample yields about 110,000 distinct CDR3 sequences, of which over 15% are seen a single time; roughly 5.5% belongs to the top ten. Sequences were obtained from PBMCs or a T cell subset sorted from them (not recorded which). The receptors derive from a man younger than 30 who had mild COVID-19 (a few samples of this study predate the infection). Cell type and time point are not known.

This clonotype was recorded a few times. The genes are TRBV30 and TRBJ2-4; the D gene is possibly TRBD1 (5 bases). The CDR3 has 14 residues. With 0 bases removed from V and 2 bases from J, the gap between germline ends came to 8 bases. Germline CDR1 is GTSNPN and CDR2 is SVGIG (reference sequence). The CDR3 loop is CAWSVPGSKNIQYF. CDR3 nucleotide sequence: TGTGCCTGGAGTGTACCAGGGTCCAAAAACATTCAGTACTTC.

Many counts were recorded for this clonotype. The chain joins TRBV2 to TRBJ1-1; a weak D match, TRBD1 (6 bases). Trimming took 6 bases from V and 0 from J, leaving 11 bases between them. The CDR3 has 14 amino acids. Germline values: CDR1 SNHLY, CDR2 FYNNEI. In DNA, the CDR3 is TGTGCCAGCAGCAGGGACATCATGAACACTGAAGCTTTCTTT. Amino acid sequence: CASSRDIMNTEAFF. Looking up the rest from reference TRBV2 and TRBJ1-1 gives the full variable domain: EPEVTQTPSHQVTQMGQEVILRCVPISNHLYFYWYRQILGQKVEFLVSFYNNEISEKSEIFDDQFSVERPDGSNFTLKIRSTKLEDSAMYFCASSRDIMNTEAFFGQGTRLTVV.

Written as DNA, the CDR3 is TGTGCCAGCAGCTTCAGACAGATTGGCGGGGAGCAGTACTTC. It encodes CASSFRQIGGEQYF. V usage is TRBV7-2 and J usage is TRBJ2-7; D is perhaps TRBD1 or TRBD2 (5 bases each). Germline CDR1 is SGHTA and CDR2 is FQGNSA. The length of the CDR3 is 14 residues. With 3 bases removed from V and 7 bases from J, the gap between germline ends came to 16 bases.

This rearrangement joins TRBV12-3 or TRBV12-4 to TRBJ2-1, with unresolved D. There are 14 residues in the CDR3. V was shortened by 6 bases and J by 7 bases, with 16 bases between the two germline ends. CDR3 amino acids: CASSPPGRANEQFF. The CDR3 region has the DNA TGTGCCAGCAGCCCTCCCGGAAGGGCGAATGAGCAGTTCTTC.

The CDR3: CASSLTGEQTQYF. For the CDR3, the DNA is TGCGCCAGCAGCCTTACAGGGGAACAGACCCAGTACTTC. The V and J genes are TRBV4-1 and TRBJ2-5, with 7 nucleotides matching TRBD1. Trimming removed 4 bases from V and 6 bases from J; junction bases left unmatched: 5. Germline assignment: CDR1 MGHRA and CDR2 YSYEKL. The CDR3 is 13 residues long.

This chain uses TRBV5-4 with TRBJ1-1; 8 bases fit TRBD1. Unmatched junction bases numbered 8, after V lost 5 bases and J lost 8 bases. The CDR3 spans 13 residues. The germline V gene encodes CDR1 SGHNT and CDR2 YYREEE (reference sequence). The CDR3 DNA reads as TGTGCCAGCAGTATTGGTGGACAGGGCGAAGCTTTCTTT. Residues: CASSIGGQGEAFF.

The V and J genes are TRBV15 and TRBJ2-1; the D is unclear. Germline V gives CDR1 LNHNV, CDR2 YYDKDF (reference sequence). The CDR3 contains 12 residues. V was clipped by 9 bases and J by 4 bases, with 10 bases between them. CDR3 residues: CATPQRYNEQFF. DNA for the CDR3: TGTGCCACTCCGCAGCGTTACAATGAGCAGTTCTTC. Full variable domain (outside the CDR3, taken from reference TRBV15 and TRBJ2-1): DAMVIQNPRYQVTQFGKPVTLSCSQTLNHNVMYWYQQKSSQAPKLLFHYYDKDFNNEADTPDNFQSRRPNTSFCFLDIRSPGLGDTAMYLCATPQRYNEQFFGPGTRLTVL.

This clonotype has only a few counts. The chain links TRBV10-3 to TRBJ2-3; D ambiguous. The CDR3 runs 14 residues. V was cut by 3 bases and J by 2 bases, with 9 bases left in between. The germline V gene encodes CDR1 ENHRY and CDR2 SYGVKD. The CDR3 coding sequence is TGTGCCATCAGTGAAGGTCAAAACACAGATACGCAGTATTTT. Protein: CAISEGQNTDTQYF.

About this clonotype itself: The conserved final phenylalanine or tryptophan is absent from the CDR3, which likely points to a read error. No DNA is shown, since the ends of the CDR3 on it are uncertain; the CDR3 is the one TCRdb lists. J is TRBJ2-7 and V is TRBV11-3; the table gives TRBD1 as D, unverified against the DNA. CDR1 SGHNT and CDR2 YENEEA come from the germline V gene. Inclusive of both ends, the CDR3 amounts to 16 amino acids. CDR3 residues: CASSSRPGQGAYEQSL.

This chain links TRBV6-5 with TRBJ2-3, with D hard to call. The length of the CDR3 is 12 residues. V was trimmed by 7 bases and J by 5 bases, leaving 10 bases between them. CDR1 MNHEY and CDR2 SVGAGI come from the germline V gene. This chain's CDR3 is CASKSWVDTQYF. CDR3 DNA sequence: TGTGCCAGCAAGAGTTGGGTAGATACGCAGTATTTT.

In this sample, this clonotype turned up a few times. V usage is TRBV5-1 and J usage is TRBJ2-1, with 8 bases lining up with TRBD2. Germline assignment: CDR1 SGHRS and CDR2 YFSETQ. V lost 1 base and J lost 8; bases outside the gene matches: 11. The CDR3 has 16 amino acids. CDR3 DNA: TGCGCCAGCAGCTTGTACTCGACTAGCGTTGGCCATGAGCAGTTCTTC. Translating gives CASSLYSTSVGHEQFF.

Regarding this clonotype: A read error may produce the germline difference seen at one junction end. The rearrangement uses TRBV7-7 and TRBJ2-5, with TRBD2 matching over 10 bases. From germline, CDR1 is SSHAT and CDR2 FNYEAQ (reference sequence). The CDR3 loop spans 17 amino acids. The CDR3 here is CASSLGRTSGLRETQYF. The CDR3 DNA is TGTGCTAGCAGCTTGGGGAGGACTAGCGGTTTGAGAGAGACCCAGTACTTC.

This clonotype was seen more than once but under ten times. This rearrangement joins TRBV7-8 to TRBJ2-3; perhaps TRBD2 as D (5 bases). Deletions cut 0 bases from V and 6 bases from J, with 13 bases between. CDR3 size: 15 residues. CDR1 is SGHVS, CDR2 FQNEAQ, per germline. In nucleotides, the CDR3 is TGTGCCAGCAGCTTAGCTTGGCGGGCCTTTGATACGCAGTATTTT. Translated, it gives CASSLAWRAFDTQYF.

This clonotype was observed a handful of times. The chain is built from TRBV11-3 and TRBJ2-2; D is undetermined. This CDR3 comprises 15 residues. Trimming stripped 0 bases from V and 2 bases from J, with 7 bases between. Germline lookup yields CDR1 SGHNT and CDR2 YENEEA. CDR3 DNA sequence: TGTGCCAGCAGCTTAGATCAGCTAAACACCGGGGAGCTGTTTTTT. Translated: CASSLDQLNTGELFF.

This clonotype came up a few times. The V and J genes are TRBV20-1 and TRBJ1-1, with D perhaps matching TRBD1 (6 bases). The V end lost 0 bases, the J end lost 6 bases, and 14 bases lay between the germline ends. The V gene's germline CDR1 is DFQATT and CDR2 SNEGSKA (reference sequence). The CDR3 has 14 residues. The CDR3 bases are TGCAGTGCTAGAGATCGACGGGGGCTCCCTGAAGCTTTCTTT. It is translated as CSARDRRGLPEAFF.

The chain couples TRBV3-1 to TRBJ2-3; D possibly corresponds to TRBD2 (6 bases). The germline V and J ends were trimmed by 6 bases and 3 bases, with 13 bases remaining between them. Germline lookup yields CDR1 LGHDT and CDR2 YNNKEL (reference sequence). The CDR3 runs 14 residues. The CDR3, as DNA: TGTGCCAGCAGTCGGGACTCGACGACAGATACGCAGTATTTT. Its protein is CASSRDSTTDTQYF.

The V and J genes are TRBV28 and TRBJ2-2; 13 nucleotides align to TRBD2. Per germline, CDR1 MDHEN and CDR2 SYDVKM. With V trimmed by 6 bases and J by 4 bases, 5 bases remained unmatched. The CDR3 is 16 amino acids. For the CDR3, the DNA is TGTGCCAGCAGGGCCGGGACTAGCGGGGTCACCGGGGAGCTGTTTTTT. As protein: CASRAGTSGVTGELFF.

In its sample, this clonotype was seen a few times. The V gene is TRBV7-9, the J gene TRBJ2-1; 11 nucleotides agree with TRBD2. V lost 3 bases, J lost 7 bases, and 5 bases stayed unmatched. This CDR3 has 15 amino acids. Germline values: CDR1 SEHNR, CDR2 FQNEAQ (reference sequence). CDR3 protein: CASSFLGTSGNEQFF. In DNA form, the CDR3 reads TGTGCCAGCAGCTTTCTCGGGACTAGCGGTAATGAGCAGTTCTTC.

The V gene is TRBV20-1, the J gene TRBJ2-3, with D possibly TRBD2 on 5 matching bases. CDR1 and CDR2 (germline): DFQATT, SNEGSKA (reference sequence). V gave up 6 bases and J gave up 2 bases, with 18 bases separating them. The CDR3 totals 15 residues. This CDR3 reads CSAEPSLDPTDTQYF. In nucleotides, the CDR3 is TGCAGTGCCGAGCCGTCACTAGATCCCACAGATACGCAGTATTTT.

In its sample, this clonotype was seen a few times. V usage is TRBV7-2 and J usage is TRBJ2-2; D uncertain. The CDR3 consists of 16 residues. In germline, CDR1 is SGHTA, CDR2 FQGNSA. Trimming shortened V by 5 bases and J by 1 base, and 14 bases separated the two germline ends. The CDR3, as DNA: TGTGCCAGCAGCCCAAACCTACACCAGAACACCGGGGAGCTGTTTTTT. As protein: CASSPNLHQNTGELFF.

V and J are TRBV6-5 and TRBJ1-3; TRBD1 agrees at 7 bases. Losses at the gene ends were 6 bases for V and 8 bases for J; bases not matched to a gene: 7. From germline, CDR1 is MNHEY and CDR2 SVGAGI. The CDR3 covers 13 residues. CDR3 sequence (DNA): TGTGCCAGCAGAGAGACAGGGTGGGACACCATATATTTT. Encoded protein: CASRETGWDTIYF.

This clonotype came up many times. The chain links TRBV12-3 or TRBV12-4 to TRBJ2-7; no reliable D call. The CDR3 totals 12 residues. V was trimmed by 6 bases and J by 5 bases, leaving 11 bases between them. The CDR3 loop is CASSSRRNEQYV. The CDR3 DNA reads TGTGCCAGCAGCTCGCGGCGGAACGAGCAGTACGTC.

The V gene is TRBV27, the J gene TRBJ2-2, with unresolved D. The CDR3 consists of 15 residues. V dropped 7 bases and J dropped 0 bases, with 12 bases sitting between them. CDR1 and CDR2 from the germline V gene are MNHEY and SMNVEV (reference sequence). CDR3 loop: CASTLRRPNTGELFF. CDR3 nucleotides: TGTGCCAGCACCCTACGGCGTCCGAACACCGGGGAGCTGTTTTTT.

The gene calls are TRBV7-9 and TRBJ1-2; 9 bases line up with TRBD1. With 5 bases clipped from V and 8 bases from J, the junction kept 9 bases outside the gene matches. CDR3 length equals 14 residues. Germline CDR1 SEHNR, CDR2 FQNEAQ (reference sequence). CDR3 bases: TGTGCCAGCAGCCTGGGACAGGGCCTTGGAGGCTACACCTTC. Its protein product is CASSLGQGLGGYTF.

This clonotype was counted ten times or more. The chain couples TRBV5-1 to TRBJ1-2, with D perhaps matching TRBD1 (5 bases). In germline, CDR1 is SGHRS, CDR2 YFSETQ. V was pared by 4 bases and J by 0 bases, with 10 bases between. The CDR3 has 14 residues. CDR3 in amino acids: CASSQDSPNYGYTF. The CDR3 bases are TGCGCCAGCAGCCAAGACAGCCCTAACTATGGCTACACCTTC.

The chain combines TRBV6-2 or TRBV6-3 with TRBJ1-6; TRBD1 matches at 9 bases. V shed 9 bases, J shed 7 bases, and the junction held 1 base outside the gene matches. This CDR3 comprises 12 residues. Germline CDR1 and CDR2: MNHEY and SVGEGT. The DNA for the CDR3 is TGTGCCAGTGACAGGGGGAATTCACCCCTCCACTTT. It yields the protein CASDRGNSPLHF.

The gene calls are TRBV9 and TRBJ2-6; either TRBD1 or TRBD2 may fit D (5 bases each). The CDR3 totals 17 residues. The germline V gene encodes CDR1 SGDLS and CDR2 YYNGEE. Trimming stripped 7 bases from V and 0 bases from J, with 17 bases between. CDR3 DNA: TGTGCCAGCGCCCCCACCGGGACGATCTCTGGGGCCAACGTCCTGACTTTC. Residues: CASAPTGTISGANVLTF.

This clonotype was seen many times. V usage is TRBV29-1 and J usage is TRBJ2-3, with TRBD1 as a possible D gene (6 bases). The CDR3 has 14 residues. Germline lookup yields CDR1 SQVTM and CDR2 ANQGSEA. As DNA, the CDR3 is TGCGGCGGCCGCAGGGGCGTTGGAACAGATACGCAGTATTTT. It translates to CGGRRGVGTDTQYF.

DNA of the CDR3: TGCGCCAGCAGCTTGGCCGGGGAGCTGTTTTTT. Its protein product is CASSLAGELFF. The rearrangement uses TRBV5-1 and TRBJ2-2; unclear D gene. CDR3 size: 11 residues. Germline V gene sequence: CDR1 SGHRS, CDR2 YFSETQ. V shed 0 bases and J shed 6 bases, with 0 bases lying between them.

This clonotype was detected ten times or more. The chain has TRBV11-2 and TRBJ1-2, with D possibly matching TRBD1 (6 bases). This CDR3 has 14 residues. The germline V and J ends were trimmed by 0 bases and 4 bases, with 9 bases remaining between them. Germline CDR1 SGHAT, CDR2 FQNNGV. The CDR3 DNA reads as TGTGCCAGCAGCTTAGATCAGGGGAGCTATGGCTACACCTTC. Its protein is CASSLDQGSYGYTF.

This clonotype appeared a few times. This sequence joins TRBV7-2 and TRBJ2-2, with D hard to call. The V end was cut by 5 bases, the J end by 4 bases, with 11 bases between. CDR1 is SGHTA and CDR2 is FQGNSA in the germline V gene. The CDR3 is 14 residues long. The CDR3, as DNA: TGTGCCAGCAGCGCGCGTCCCGCCACCGGGGAGCTGTTTTTT. Translated, it gives CASSARPATGELFF.

J is TRBJ2-3 and V is TRBV15; the match to TRBD1 covers 8 bases. Germline loops: CDR1 LNHNV, CDR2 YYDKDF (reference sequence). CDR3 length: 14 residues. J was trimmed by 4 bases and V by 5 bases; bases with no gene match: 5. The CDR3 reads CATSWTGISDTQYF. The CDR3 DNA reads TGTGCCACCAGCTGGACAGGGATATCAGATACGCAGTATTTT.